This TCR beta chain appears in the sequencing data of a study of T cells in Graves' hyperthyroidism and ophthalmopathy. Findings and limits, study-wide: Most expanded thyroid clonotypes above 0.001 also appeared in blood. Model predictions of ophthalmopathy came a median around 7.1 months before onset.

Diagnoses used clinical symptoms, serum thyroxine and TRAb, thyroid ultrasound and orbital computed tomography. The source of the PBMCs was more than 9.5 ml of fresh peripheral blood. This clonotype occurred many times. Its target is not known. V shed 2 bases and J shed 8 bases, with 16 bases lying between them. Germline V gene data show CDR1 as MDHEN and CDR2 as SYDVKM. The CDR3 loop spans 16 amino acids. TCR beta CDR3 region amplification was performed from RNA transcripts. Primed by the HTBI set, a first-round RT-PCR was run on the TCR CDR3. TCRdb passed the multiplex PCR reads through MiXCR, listing each CDR3 protein once. The data hold around 280,000 distinct CDR3 sequences, with about 13% observed a single time.

Sequencing was done on a sample of blood. This clonotype was obtained from a woman aged 40 to 50 with Graves' hyperthyroidism. The chain joins TRBV28 to TRBJ1-6; no reliable D call. DNA for the CDR3: TGTGCCAGCAGTTTAGGTGGCGGTAGGGTGGATTCACCCCTCCACTTT. This gives the protein CASSLGGGRVDSPLHF.